These 10 T cell receptor beta chains share one sample of origin, sequenced in a study of cytomegalovirus exposure and HLA in healthy donors. 60 Vbeta and 13 Jbeta primers were used in PCR. Clones were read by immunoSEQ multiplex PCR, and TCRdb kept only the in-frame ones, dropping some. The data contain about 170,000 clones, more than 80% of them singletons. The material sequenced was PBMCs. All receptors derive from a woman in her late teens or twenties in good health and CMV-seronegative.

This clone was observed a single time. The chain uses TRBV6-1 and TRBJ1-2, with D hard to call. The V and J ends lost 8 bases and 2 bases respectively, with 12 bases between them. Looked up from germline, CDR1 is MNHNS and CDR2 is SASEGT. CDR3 length: 13 amino acids. For the CDR3, the DNA is TGTGCCAGCTTAGGGAGTGACAACTATGGCTACACCTTC. It specifies CASLGSDNYGYTF.

The J gene is TRBJ1-5, the V gene TRBV28; D unresolved. The CDR3 contains 14 residues. V dropped 4 bases and J dropped 6 bases, with 13 bases sitting between them. Germline V gene sequence: CDR1 MDHEN, CDR2 SYDVKM. The CDR3 DNA is TGTGCCAGCAGTTCGAGCGGGTCGGGTCAGCCCCAGCATTTT. Translating gives CASSSSGSGQPQHF.

The rearrangement joins TRBV28 to TRBJ2-7; 9 bases are a match to TRBD1. The CDR3 contains 15 residues. After removal of 1 base from V and 6 bases from J, the junction contained 7 bases not matched to a gene. Germline lookup yields CDR1 MDHEN and CDR2 SYDVKM. Here the CDR3 reads CASSLSGTGKPEQYF. In DNA, the CDR3 is TGTGCCAGCAGTTTATCAGGGACAGGGAAGCCCGAGCAGTACTTC. The complete variable domain, with remaining parts taken from reference TRBV28 and TRBJ2-7, reads DVKVTQSSRYLVKRTGEKVFLECVQDMDHENMFWYRQDPGLGLRLIYFSYDVKMKEKGDIPEGYSVSREKKERFSLILESASTNQTSMYLCASSLSGTGKPEQYFGPGTRLTVT.

This chain connects TRBV30 to TRBJ2-7; D remains ambiguous. CDR1 is GTSNPN, CDR2 SVGIG, per germline (reference sequence). This CDR3 is 11 amino acids long. The V end lost 3 bases, the J end lost 4 bases, and 7 bases lay between the germline ends. This chain's CDR3 is CAWRRTYEQYF. As DNA, the CDR3 is TGTGCCTGGAGAAGAACTTACGAGCAGTACTTC.

The rearrangement uses TRBV6-5 and TRBJ1-1; 7 bases align to TRBD1. The CDR3 length is 16 residues. The trim removed 2 bases at V and 1 base at J, leaving 7 bases unmatched. Germline V gene data show CDR1 as MNHEY and CDR2 as SVGAGI. CDR3 sequence: CASSYIRGVRNTEAFF. The CDR3 bases are TGTGCCAGCAGTTACATCAGGGGGGTAAGGAACACTGAAGCTTTCTTT.

The chain has TRBV7-8 and TRBJ2-1, with 12 bases that match TRBD2. The CDR3 covers 16 residues. Germline-derived CDR1 and CDR2 are SGHVS and FQNEAQ. Unmatched junction bases numbered 7, after V lost 4 bases and J lost 6 bases. CDR3 residues: CASSSRLAGVSNEQFF. In nucleotides, the CDR3 is TGTGCCAGCAGCTCCCGACTAGCGGGAGTTAGCAATGAGCAGTTCTTC. The variable domain in full, completed from reference TRBV7-8 and TRBJ2-1, reads GAGVSQSPRYKVAKRGQDVALRCDPISGHVSLFWYQQALGQGPEFLTYFQNEAQLDKSGLPSDRFFAERPEGSVSTLKIQRTQQEDSAVYLCASSSRLAGVSNEQFFGPGTRLTVL.

The rearrangement uses TRBV6-1 and TRBJ2-7; D call uncertain. CDR3 length: 13 amino acids. In germline, CDR1 is MNHNS, CDR2 SASEGT. Trimming pared 1 base from V and 1 base from J, leaving 5 bases between. The CDR3 nucleotides read TGTGCCAGCAGTGAAGGCGGTTCCTACGAGCAGTACTTC. It translates to CASSEGGSYEQYF.

This clone was observed once. The J gene is TRBJ1-2, the V gene TRBV27; perhaps TRBD1 as D (6 bases). The CDR3 runs 13 residues. Trimming left V 8 bases short and J 8 bases short, with 18 bases between. Germline values: CDR1 MNHEY, CDR2 SMNVEV (reference sequence). CDR3 region: CASGIQGIGGYTF. CDR3 DNA sequence: TGTGCCAGCGGCATACAGGGAATAGGGGGCTACACCTTC.

This sequence joins TRBV7-2 and TRBJ2-3; 7 bases are shared with TRBD2. Germline CDR1 is SGHTA and CDR2 is FQGNSA. Losses at the gene ends were 1 base for V and 7 bases for J; bases not matched to a gene: 2. There are 13 residues in the CDR3. CDR3 in amino acids: CASSLGEGNTQYF. The CDR3 DNA reads as TGTGCCAGCAGCTTAGGGGAGGGAAATACGCAGTATTTT.

Comments on this clone: Its ends do not fully match the called genes, so a read error is possible. The chain employs TRBV7-2 and TRBJ2-7; 7 bases match TRBD1. The CDR3 has 13 residues. From germline, CDR1 is SGHTA and CDR2 FQGNSA. The CDR3 is CASSPRMGQSVSF. CDR3 nucleotides: TGTGCCAGCAGCCCGCGGATGGGACAGTCCGTTTCCTTC.